The 12 T cell receptor beta chains below were found in one sample sequenced in a study of blood T cells in healthy people across ages. A second PCR, run for about 6 to 11 cycles, used a sample-barcoded 5' primer plus a J-beta primer mix. From the 5' RACE reads, TCRdb called clonotypes with MiXCR, one entry per CDR3 protein. The data contain about 730,000 distinct CDR3 sequences, 35% to 45% of them singletons. Material for sequencing was blood. These receptors were collected from a woman aged 60 to 75 in good health.

This clonotype was detected only a few times. The chain couples TRBV10-3 to TRBJ2-2; TRBD1 agrees at 8 bases. After removal of 8 bases from V and 1 base from J, the junction contained 12 bases not matched to a gene. Germline V gives CDR1 ENHRY, CDR2 SYGVKD. The CDR3 loop spans 17 amino acids. Here the CDR3 reads CAIRRSAGQENTGELFF. CDR3 coding DNA: TGTGCCATCCGAAGGTCCGCGGGACAGGAGAACACCGGGGAGCTGTTTTTT.

This clonotype was observed a few times. The rearrangement joins TRBV7-9 to TRBJ2-7; no clear D. This CDR3 is 13 amino acids long. Per germline, CDR1 SEHNR and CDR2 FQNEAQ (reference sequence). V shed 4 bases and J shed 3 bases, with 10 bases lying between them. CDR3 nucleotide sequence: TGTGCCAGCAGCTCGAGTGAGATCTACGAGCAGTACTTC. Its protein is CASSSSEIYEQYF.

This chain joins TRBV4-1 and TRBJ2-7; 12 bases are shared with TRBD1. Germline loops: CDR1 MGHRA, CDR2 YSYEKL. The CDR3 length is 13 residues. The V and J ends lost 4 bases and 7 bases, in that order; junction bases with no gene match: 2. The CDR3 spells CASSRDRGLEQYF. The CDR3 bases are TGCGCCAGCAGCCGGGACAGGGGGCTTGAGCAGTACTTC.

This chain uses TRBV2 with TRBJ2-1, with a possible D match to TRBD1 (5 bases). Per germline, CDR1 SNHLY and CDR2 FYNNEI. V lost 6 bases, J lost 0 bases, and 15 bases lay in between. The CDR3 covers 16 residues. CDR3 protein: CASSLGQLGSYNEQFF. CDR3 nucleotide sequence: TGTGCCAGCAGCCTGGGGCAGCTAGGCTCCTACAATGAGCAGTTCTTC.

This rearrangement joins TRBV9 to TRBJ2-5, with TRBD2 identical over 12 bases. The V and J ends lost 3 bases and 0 bases, in that order; junction bases with no gene match: 6. Germline loops: CDR1 SGDLS, CDR2 YYNGEE. CDR3 length equals 17 residues. The CDR3 DNA sequence: TGTGCCAGCAGCGGATGGACTAGCGGGAAGTACCAAGAGACCCAGTACTTC. It is translated as CASSGWTSGKYQETQYF.

V and J are TRBV10-1 and TRBJ2-5, with D unresolved. The length of the CDR3 is 14 residues. The V and J ends lost 7 bases and 0 bases respectively, with 12 bases between them. Germline values: CDR1 WNHNN, CDR2 SYGVQD (reference sequence). CDR3 nucleotides: TGCGCCAGCAATGACCTGCAGTACCAAGAGACCCAGTACTTC. This sequence encodes CASNDLQYQETQYF.

This clonotype was counted between two and nine times. The chain joins TRBV29-1 to TRBJ1-5, with TRBD1 matching over 7 bases. The V gene end was trimmed by 6 bases and the J gene end by 2 bases; junction bases not matched to a gene: 7. Germline V CDR1 and CDR2: SQVTM, ANQGSEA. The CDR3 contains 14 residues. The CDR3 spells CSVVTGDGNQPQHF. DNA of the CDR3: TGCAGCGTGGTTACAGGGGATGGCAATCAGCCCCAGCATTTT.

The chain links TRBV6-2 or TRBV6-3 to TRBJ1-5; D is uncertain. The CDR3 is made up of 16 amino acids. V lost 4 bases to trimming and J lost 0 bases, with 13 bases between them. In germline, CDR1 is MNHEY, CDR2 SVGEGT. In nucleotides, the CDR3 is TGTGCCAGCAGTTCATTCGACGGTGATAGCAATCAGCCCCAGCATTTT. Amino acid sequence: CASSSFDGDSNQPQHF.

V is TRBV4-3 and J is TRBJ2-1, with TRBD2 matching over 7 bases. The assigned J gene may be wrong: the sequence end matches TRBJ2-7 better. The germline CDR1 and CDR2 sequences are LGHNA and YSLEER. This CDR3 contains 15 residues. The CDR3 loop is CASSLRLARLDEQYF. The CDR3, as DNA: TGCGCCAGCAGCCTTCGACTAGCTAGGTTGGATGAGCAGTACTTC.

The chain couples TRBV20-1 to TRBJ2-1; D gene uncertain. V shed 2 bases and J shed 9 bases, with 17 bases lying between them. This CDR3 has 14 residues. The germline gives CDR1 DFQATT, CDR2 SNEGSKA (reference sequence). CDR3 in amino acids: CSARHLNYGPEQFF. The CDR3 DNA sequence: TGCAGTGCTAGACACCTAAACTACGGCCCTGAGCAGTTCTTC.

This clonotype was observed a few times. The chain recombines TRBV4-3 with TRBJ2-1, with 10 positions matching TRBD2. With the DNA end fitting TRBJ2-7 better, the J assignment may be wrong. This CDR3 is built from 15 residues. In germline, CDR1 is LGHNA, CDR2 YSLEER. In DNA form, the CDR3 reads TGCGCCAGCAGCCGGGGACTAGCGACCAACAATGAGCAGTACTTC. Translation: CASSRGLATNNEQYF.

This clonotype was seen only a few times. V is TRBV7-2 and J is TRBJ1-6; D gene unclear. V lost 7 bases to trimming and J lost 5 bases, with 15 bases between them. Per the germline V gene, CDR1 is SGHTA and CDR2 is FQGNSA. The CDR3 totals 15 residues. The CDR3 nucleotides read TGTGCCAGCAACCCGCGGGCAGGCAATAATTCACCCCTCCACTTT. Translated: CASNPRAGNNSPLHF.